This T cell receptor (beta chain) was sequenced in a study of blood T cell repertoires in COVID-19. Study information: T cells, B-cell-depleted T cells, or PBMCs supplied cDNA or gDNA.

CDR3 length: 15 residues. V dropped 5 bases and J dropped 4 bases, with 17 bases sitting between them. Germline V CDR1 and CDR2: SNHLY, FYNNEI. Before they entered the study, exposed participants had met a COVID-19 case within 2 weeks. Profiled with immunoSEQ multiplex PCR; TCRdb holds only in-frame clones, not every one. The table includes 250,000 to 400,000 clones, 85% detected once. This sequence originates from a woman aged 25-40 years who had been exposed to COVID-19. Sequences were obtained from PBMCs or T cells enriched from blood (not recorded which). The J gene is TRBJ2-5, the V gene TRBV2, with TRBD2 as a possible D gene (5 bases). The CDR3 loop is CASSPLTSFVETQYF. CDR3 DNA: TGTGCCAGCAGTCCCCTCACTAGTTTCGTAGAGACCCAGTACTTC.